This T cell receptor (beta chain) was profiled in a study of vaccination and CD4 T cells after COVID-19. General study findings and limits: Convalescent patients had a median roughly 90% of reactive clones appearing only post-vaccination.

The Oncomine TCR Beta short-read assay sequenced DNA from cultured CD4+ T cells. MiXCR, run by TCRdb on the PCR reads, gives a single entry per CDR3 protein. In the table there are around 10,000 distinct CDR3 sequences, less than 40% of which are singletons. Treatment defined: approximately 9-day PBMC culture with coronavirus spike peptide pools or control peptides (ViraFEST assay). Germline V CDR1 and CDR2: ENHRY, SYGVKD. This CDR3 is 14 amino acids long. Trimming shortened V by 6 bases and J by 2 bases, and 11 bases separated the two germline ends. Only a few counts were recorded for this clonotype. Antigen unknown.

The sample consisted of cultured CD4+ T cells from blood. The rearrangement joins TRBV10-3 to TRBJ1-5, with D perhaps matching TRBD1 (6 bases). The source is a human donor with COVID-19. Here the CDR3 reads CAIRQGLGNQPQHF. Here the CDR3 DNA reads TGTGCCATCAGACAGGGCTTGGGCAATCAGCCCCAGCATTTT.